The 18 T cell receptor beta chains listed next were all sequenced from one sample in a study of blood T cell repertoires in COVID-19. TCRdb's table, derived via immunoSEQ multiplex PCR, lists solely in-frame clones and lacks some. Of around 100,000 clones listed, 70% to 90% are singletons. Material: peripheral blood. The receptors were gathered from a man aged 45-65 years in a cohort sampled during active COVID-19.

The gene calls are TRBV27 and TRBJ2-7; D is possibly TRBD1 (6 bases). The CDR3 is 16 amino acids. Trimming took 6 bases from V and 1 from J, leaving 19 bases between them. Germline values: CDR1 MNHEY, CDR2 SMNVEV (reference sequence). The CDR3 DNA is TGTGCCAGCAGCCCCAGCGCCGGGACACAATCCTACGAGCAGTACTTC. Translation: CASSPSAGTQSYEQYF.

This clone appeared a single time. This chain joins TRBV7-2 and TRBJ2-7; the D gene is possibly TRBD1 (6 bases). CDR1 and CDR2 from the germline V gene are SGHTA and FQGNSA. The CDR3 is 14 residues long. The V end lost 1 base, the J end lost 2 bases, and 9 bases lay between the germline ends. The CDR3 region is CASSLGQVTYEQYF. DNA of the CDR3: TGTGCCAGCAGCTTAGGACAGGTAACCTACGAGCAGTACTTC.

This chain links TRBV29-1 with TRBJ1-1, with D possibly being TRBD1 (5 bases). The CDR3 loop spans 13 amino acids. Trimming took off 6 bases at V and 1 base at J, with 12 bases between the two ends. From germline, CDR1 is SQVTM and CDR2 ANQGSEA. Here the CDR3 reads CSVETVPNTEAFF. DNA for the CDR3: TGCAGCGTCGAGACAGTCCCGAACACTGAAGCTTTCTTT. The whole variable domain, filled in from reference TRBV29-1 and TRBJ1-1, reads SAVISQKPSRDICQRGTSLTIQCQVDSQVTMMFWYRQQPGQSLTLIATANQGSEATYESGFVIDKFPISRPNLTFSTLTVSNMSPEDSSIYLCSVETVPNTEAFFGQGTRLTVV.

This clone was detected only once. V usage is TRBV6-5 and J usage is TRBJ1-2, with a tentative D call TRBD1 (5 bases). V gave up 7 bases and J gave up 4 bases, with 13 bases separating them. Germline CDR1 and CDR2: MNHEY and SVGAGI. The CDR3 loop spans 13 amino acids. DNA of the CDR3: TGTGCCAGCAAACCGGGGGACGGCTATGGCTACACCTTC. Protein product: CASKPGDGYGYTF.

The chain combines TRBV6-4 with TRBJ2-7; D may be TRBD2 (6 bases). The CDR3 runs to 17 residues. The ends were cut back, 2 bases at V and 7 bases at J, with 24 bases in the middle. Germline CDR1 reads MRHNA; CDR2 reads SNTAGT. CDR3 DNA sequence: TGTGCCAGCAGTGACGTTTTTCCGGGGGAGAGTAGAGTAGAGCAGTACGTC. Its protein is CASSDVFPGESRVEQYV.

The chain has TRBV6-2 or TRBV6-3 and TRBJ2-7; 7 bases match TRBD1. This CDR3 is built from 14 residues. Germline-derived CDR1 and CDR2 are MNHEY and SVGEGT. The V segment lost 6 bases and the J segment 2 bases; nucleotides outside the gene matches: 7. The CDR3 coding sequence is TGTGCCAGCAGCCCTTTCCAGGGGGCCTACGAGCAGTACTTC. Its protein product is CASSPFQGAYEQYF.

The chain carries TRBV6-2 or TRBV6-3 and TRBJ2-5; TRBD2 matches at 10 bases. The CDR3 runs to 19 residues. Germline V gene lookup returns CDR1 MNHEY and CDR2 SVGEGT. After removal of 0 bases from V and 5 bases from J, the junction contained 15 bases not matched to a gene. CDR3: CASSYSASGGSPLRETQYF. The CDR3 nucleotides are TGTGCCAGCAGTTACTCGGCTAGCGGGGGCTCTCCGTTACGGGAGACCCAGTACTTC.

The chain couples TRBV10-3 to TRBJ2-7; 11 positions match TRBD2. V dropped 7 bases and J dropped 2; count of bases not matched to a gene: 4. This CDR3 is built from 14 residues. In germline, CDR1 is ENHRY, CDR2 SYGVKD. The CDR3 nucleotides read TGTGCCATCAAAGAGACTAGCGGGGCCTACGAGCAGTACGTC. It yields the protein CAIKETSGAYEQYV.

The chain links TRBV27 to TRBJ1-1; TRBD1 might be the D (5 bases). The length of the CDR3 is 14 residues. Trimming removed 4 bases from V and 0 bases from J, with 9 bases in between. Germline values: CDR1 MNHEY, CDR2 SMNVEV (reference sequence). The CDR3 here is CASSSTAMNTEAFF. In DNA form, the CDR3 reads TGTGCCAGCAGTTCGACAGCCATGAACACTGAAGCTTTCTTT.

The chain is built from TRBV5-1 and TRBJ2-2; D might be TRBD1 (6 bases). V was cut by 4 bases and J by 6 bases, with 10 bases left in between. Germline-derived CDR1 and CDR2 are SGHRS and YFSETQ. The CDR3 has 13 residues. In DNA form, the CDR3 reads TGCGCCAGCAGCCCACAGGGTCCCGGGGAGCTGTTTTTT. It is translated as CASSPQGPGELFF.

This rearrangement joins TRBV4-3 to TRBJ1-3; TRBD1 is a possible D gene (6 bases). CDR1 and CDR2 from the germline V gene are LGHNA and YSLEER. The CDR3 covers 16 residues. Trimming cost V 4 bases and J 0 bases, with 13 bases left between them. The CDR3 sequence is CASSPARGSSGNTIYF. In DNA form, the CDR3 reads TGCGCCAGCAGCCCGGCGAGGGGGAGCTCTGGAAACACCATATATTTT.

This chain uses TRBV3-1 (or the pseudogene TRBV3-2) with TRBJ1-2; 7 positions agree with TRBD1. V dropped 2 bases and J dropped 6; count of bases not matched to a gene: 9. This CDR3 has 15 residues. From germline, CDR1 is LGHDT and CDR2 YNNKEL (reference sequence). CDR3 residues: CASSQKGAPGHGYTF. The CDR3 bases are TGTGCCAGCAGCCAAAAGGGGGCTCCCGGCCATGGCTACACCTTC.

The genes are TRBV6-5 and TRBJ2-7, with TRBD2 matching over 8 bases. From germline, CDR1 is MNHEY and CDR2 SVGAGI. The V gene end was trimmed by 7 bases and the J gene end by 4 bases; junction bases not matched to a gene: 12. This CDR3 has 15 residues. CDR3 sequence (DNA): TGTGCCAGCATTTCGACGGTAGCGGGGAGTTACGAGCAGTACTTC. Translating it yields CASISTVAGSYEQYF.

CDR3 sequence: CSVNGGTRGEQYF. The CDR3 nucleotides are TGCAGCGTGAATGGGGGGACCCGTGGCGAGCAGTACTTC. The chain is built from TRBV29-1 and TRBJ2-7, with a weak D call TRBD2 (6 bases). Germline-derived CDR1 and CDR2 are SQVTM and ANQGSEA. This CDR3 is 13 amino acids long. Trimming pared 6 bases from V and 6 bases from J, leaving 18 bases between.

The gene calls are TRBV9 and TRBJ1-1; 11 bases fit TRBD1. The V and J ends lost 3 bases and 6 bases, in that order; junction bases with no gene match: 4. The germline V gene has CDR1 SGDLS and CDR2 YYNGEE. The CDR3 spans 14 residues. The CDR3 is CASSAGQGAAEAFF. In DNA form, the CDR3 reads TGTGCCAGCAGCGCCGGACAGGGGGCAGCTGAAGCTTTCTTT.

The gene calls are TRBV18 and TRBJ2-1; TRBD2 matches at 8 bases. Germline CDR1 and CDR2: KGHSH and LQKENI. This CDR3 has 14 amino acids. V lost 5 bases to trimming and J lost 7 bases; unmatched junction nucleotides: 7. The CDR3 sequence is CASSNIPGGNEQFF. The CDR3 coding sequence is TGTGCCAGCTCAAATATCCCGGGGGGGAATGAGCAGTTCTTC.

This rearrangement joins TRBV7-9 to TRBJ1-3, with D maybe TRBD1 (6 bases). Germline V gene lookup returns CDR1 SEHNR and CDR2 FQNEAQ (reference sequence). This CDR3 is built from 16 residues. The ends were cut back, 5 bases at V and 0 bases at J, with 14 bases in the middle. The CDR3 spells CASSPPTGSSGNTIYF. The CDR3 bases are TGTGCCAGCAGCCCGCCTACAGGGAGCTCTGGAAACACCATATATTTT. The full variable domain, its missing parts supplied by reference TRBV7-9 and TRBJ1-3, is DTGVSQNPRHKITKRGQNVTFRCDPISEHNRLYWYRQTLGQGPEFLTYFQNEAQLEKSRLLSDRFSAERPKGSFSTLEIQRTEQGDSAMYLCASSPPTGSSGNTIYFGEGSWLTVV.

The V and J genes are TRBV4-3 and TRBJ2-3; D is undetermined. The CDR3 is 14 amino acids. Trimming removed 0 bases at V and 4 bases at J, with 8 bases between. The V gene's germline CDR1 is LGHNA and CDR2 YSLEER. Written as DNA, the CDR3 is TGCGCCAGCAGCCAAGATCTCGCGTCAGATACGCAGTATTTT. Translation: CASSQDLASDTQYF.